Listed below are T cell receptor beta chains from one sample, sequenced in a study of blood T cell repertoires in COVID-19. The table came from immunoSEQ multiplex PCR; TCRdb's copy has only in-frame clones and leaves some out. The sample lists 250,000 to 350,000 clones; approximately 89% were seen once. Material for sequencing was peripheral blood. Receptors were obtained from a woman aged 55-69 years with acute or convalescent COVID-19. Each CDR3 is given with its conserved first and last residue. The D gene is left open where the match is weak. Expanded clones are given a class, and other clones once, few, many or no size at all.

V gene: TRBV28
J gene: TRBJ1-4
D gene: TRBD1
clone size: NA
CDR3 DNA: TGTGCCAGCAGACCCCTAGGGACAGGAGCTTTGCGTGAAAAACTGTTTTTT
CDR3 protein: CASRPLGTGALREKLFF

V gene: TRBV7-9
J gene: TRBJ1-5
D gene: NA
clone size: NA
CDR3 DNA: TGTGCCAGCAGCTCCGGGGGAGGGGGGAAGCCCCAGCATTTT
CDR3 protein: CASSSGGGGKPQHF

V gene: TRBV6-6
J gene: TRBJ2-1
D gene: NA
clone size: NA
CDR3 DNA: TGTGCCAGCAGGACGGGTTTAGGGGGCTCCTACAATGAGCAGTTCTTC
CDR3 protein: CASRTGLGGSYNEQFF

V gene: TRBV7-6
J gene: TRBJ1-4
D gene: NA
clone size: NA
CDR3 DNA: TGTGCCAGCAGGCAGGGGACTGAAAAACTGTTTTTT
CDR3 protein: CASRQGTEKLFF

V gene: TRBV20-1
J gene: TRBJ2-7
D gene: NA
clone size: few
CDR3 DNA: TGCAGTGCTAGTTCGGGCAGGGGAAACTCCTACGAGCAGTACTTC
CDR3 protein: CSASSGRGNSYEQYF

V gene: TRBV4-1
J gene: TRBJ1-1
D gene: NA
clone size: NA
CDR3 DNA: TGCGCCAGCAGCCAAGAACCCGGACAGTTGAACACTGAAGCTTTCTTT
CDR3 protein: CASSQEPGQLNTEAFF

V gene: TRBV18
J gene: TRBJ1-1
D gene: NA
clone size: NA
CDR3 DNA: TGTGCCAGCTCACCATATCTGAACACTGAAGCTTTCTTT
CDR3 protein: CASSPYLNTEAFF

V gene: TRBV18
J gene: TRBJ2-7
D gene: NA
clone size: NA
CDR3 DNA: TGTGCCAGCTCACAGTCCGGAGGAGGGGAGCAGTACTTC
CDR3 protein: CASSQSGGGEQYF

V gene: TRBV9
J gene: TRBJ2-7
D gene: TRBD2
clone size: NA
CDR3 DNA: TGTGCCAGCAGCGTAGACGGGAGGACCTCCTACGAGCAGTACTTC
CDR3 protein: CASSVDGRTSYEQYF

V gene: TRBV7-9
J gene: TRBJ1-1
D gene: NA
clone size: NA
CDR3 DNA: TGTGCCAGCAGCTCGGGTGAAGCTTTCTTT
CDR3 protein: CASSSGEAFF

V gene: TRBV5-1
J gene: TRBJ2-5
D gene: NA
clone size: NA
CDR3 DNA: TGCGCCAGCAGCGGGGGGACAGTCATTCTGGAGACCCAGTACTTC
CDR3 protein: CASSGGTVILETQYF

V gene: TRBV18
J gene: TRBJ1-6
D gene: NA
clone size: NA
CDR3 DNA: TGTGCCAGCTCACCAGGCGGGGACTCACCCCTCCACTTT
CDR3 protein: CASSPGGDSPLHF

V gene: TRBV19
J gene: TRBJ2-3
D gene: TRBD1
clone size: many
CDR3 DNA: TGTGCCAGTGGGCGACAGGGGGCCGGCACAGATACGCAGTATTTT
CDR3 protein: CASGRQGAGTDTQYF

V gene: TRBV28
J gene: TRBJ1-6
D gene: NA
clone size: NA
CDR3 DNA: TGTGCCAGCAGTTTCGGGCAGGGTTCTTCACCCCTCCACTTT
CDR3 protein: CASSFGQGSSPLHF

V gene: TRBV28
J gene: TRBJ2-1
D gene: TRBD2
clone size: NA
CDR3 DNA: TGTGCCAGCAGTTTCTTTGCGGGAGAGGACCCCTACAATGAGCAGTTCTTC
CDR3 protein: CASSFFAGEDPYNEQFF

V gene: TRBV6-5
J gene: TRBJ2-2
D gene: TRBD1
clone size: many
CDR3 DNA: TGTGCCAGCAGTTCGGACAGGGGGCGGGCCGGGGAGCTGTTTTTT
CDR3 protein: CASSSDRGRAGELFF

V gene: TRBV7-9
J gene: TRBJ2-7
D gene: NA
clone size: many
CDR3 DNA: TGTGCCAGCAGCTTATTGTCGGCGGATGGGGAGCAGTACTTC
CDR3 protein: CASSLLSADGEQYF

V gene: TRBV5-1
J gene: TRBJ1-4
D gene: NA
clone size: NA
CDR3 DNA: TGCGCCAGCAGCTTAATCCCATCAACTAATGAAAAACTGTTTTTT
CDR3 protein: CASSLIPSTNEKLFF

V gene: TRBV6-1
J gene: TRBJ2-7
D gene: NA
clone size: NA
CDR3 DNA: TGTGCCAGCAGTGAATGGGGGACACTGTACGAGCAGTACTTC
CDR3 protein: CASSEWGTLYEQYF

V gene: TRBV9
J gene: TRBJ1-6
D gene: NA
clone size: NA
CDR3 DNA: TGTGCCAGCAGCGCCGACAGTTCACCCCTCCACTTT
CDR3 protein: CASSADSSPLHF

V gene: TRBV7-9
J gene: TRBJ2-5
D gene: NA
clone size: NA
CDR3 DNA: TGTGCCAGCAGCTTAACGGGGGAAGAGACCCAGTACTTC
CDR3 protein: CASSLTGEETQYF

V gene: TRBV7-2
J gene: TRBJ2-5
D gene: TRBD2
clone size: NA
CDR3 DNA: TGTGCCAGCAGCACTGGGACTAGCGGGGGTCAAGAGACCCAGTACTTC
CDR3 protein: CASSTGTSGGQETQYF

V gene: TRBV19
J gene: TRBJ1-2
D gene: NA
clone size: few
CDR3 DNA: TGTGCCAGTAGTATAGTATCTGGAGACAGACTCTATGGCTACACCTTC
CDR3 protein: CASSIVSGDRLYGYTF

V gene: TRBV18
J gene: TRBJ2-1
D gene: NA
clone size: NA
CDR3 DNA: TGTGCCAGCTCACCACCAACCAGGGCTGTCAACAATGAGCAGTTCTTC
CDR3 protein: CASSPPTRAVNNEQFF

V gene: TRBV6-2/TRBV6-3
J gene: TRBJ1-2
D gene: NA
clone size: NA
CDR3 DNA: TGTGCCAGCAGCGGGGCAGAAGCTAACTATGGCTACACCTTC
CDR3 protein: CASSGAEANYGYTF

V gene: TRBV28
J gene: TRBJ1-2
D gene: TRBD1
clone size: NA
CDR3 DNA: TGTGCCAGCCTAAGGACAGGGGGTGACTATGGCTACACCTTC
CDR3 protein: CASLRTGGDYGYTF

V gene: TRBV6-5
J gene: TRBJ1-1
D gene: NA
clone size: NA
CDR3 DNA: TGTGCCACCTTTAATATGAACACTGAAGCTTTCTTT
CDR3 protein: CATFNMNTEAFF

V gene: TRBV2
J gene: TRBJ1-6
D gene: TRBD1
clone size: NA
CDR3 DNA: TGTGCCAGCTACACATCGGGGACAGGGTCCTCACCCCTCCACTTT
CDR3 protein: CASYTSGTGSSPLHF